In this sample, the clone carrying this T cell receptor (beta chain) turned up a few times. Its antigen remains unknown. The data derive from a study of T cell repertoires in cytomegalovirus infection. Study-wide context: It was the public TCR beta signatures that indicated both CMV infection and matching HLA type. Study findings and constraints: The ex vivo response showed dominance by HLA-C-restricted CMV-specific TCR beta clonotypes. Public TCR beta family frequency separated CMV-and-HLA carriers, including in an independent cohort.

Germline V gene data show CDR1 as SGHRS and CDR2 as YFSETQ. The V end was cut by 0 bases, the J end by 0 bases, with 9 bases between. CDR3 length: 16 residues. TCRdb reprocessed the reads with MiXCR, giving one entry per CDR3 protein. The sample gives more than 650,000 distinct CDR3 sequences, 35% of which show up once; 2.8% is in the top ten. The sequence came from a human donor in good health (CMV status not recorded). Some clones in this sample may be carry-over from other donors' samples. This rearrangement joins TRBV5-1 to TRBJ2-2; no definite D call. The sequencing sample was made of PBMCs. The DNA for the CDR3 is TGCGCCAGCAGCTTGGAAAGGACCTCGAACACCGGGGAGCTGTTTTTT. Translating gives CASSLERTSNTGELFF.